This T cell receptor beta chain was sequenced during a study of T cells expressing NK-cell markers. Study-wide context: HCMV seropositivity marked seven of the eight sequenced donors; one was seronegative.

Study-wide results and limits: In several donors, dominant clonotypes made up about 25-60.1% of CD3+CD56-NKG2C+ cells. Of the CD8+ T cells in more than five donors, about 1.0-8% belonged to dominant NKG2C+ clonotypes.

5'RACE template switching with UMIs produced the TCR beta cDNA. With the 5' RACE reads reprocessed, TCRdb shows one record per CDR3 protein and no DNA. Reported are roughly 180,000 distinct CDR3 sequences; the ten largest clones contain 20% to 25%. The CDR3 sequence is 14 residues long. Germline CDR1 MNHEY, CDR2 SMNVEV (reference sequence). With regard to this clonotype: Its antigen remains unknown.

The TCR comes from a man aged 18 to 69 in good health. Material: blood T cells: a sorted CD56 or NKG2C T cell subset, CD4+ or CD8+ T cells, or bulk PBMC T cells (not recorded which). The chain couples TRBV27 to TRBJ1-5. The CDR3 region is CASSLRASNQPQHF.